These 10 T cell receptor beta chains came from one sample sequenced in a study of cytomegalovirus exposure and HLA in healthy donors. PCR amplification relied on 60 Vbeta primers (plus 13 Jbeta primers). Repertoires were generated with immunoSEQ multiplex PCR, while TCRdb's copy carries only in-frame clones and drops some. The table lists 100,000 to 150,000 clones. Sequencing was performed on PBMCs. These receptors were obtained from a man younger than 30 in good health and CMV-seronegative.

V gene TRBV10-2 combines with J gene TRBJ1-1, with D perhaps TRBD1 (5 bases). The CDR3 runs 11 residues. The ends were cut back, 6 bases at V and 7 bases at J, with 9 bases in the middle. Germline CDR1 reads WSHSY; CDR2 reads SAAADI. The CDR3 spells CASRQGYEAFF. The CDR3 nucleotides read TGCGCCAGCAGGCAGGGATATGAAGCTTTCTTT.

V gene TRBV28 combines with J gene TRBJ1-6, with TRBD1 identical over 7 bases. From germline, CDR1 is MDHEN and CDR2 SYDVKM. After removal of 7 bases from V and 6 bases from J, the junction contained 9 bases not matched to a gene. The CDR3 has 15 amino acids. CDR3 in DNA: TGTGCCAGCATCGAGACAGGGCGAGTTAATTCACCCCTCCACTTT. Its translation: CASIETGRVNSPLHF.

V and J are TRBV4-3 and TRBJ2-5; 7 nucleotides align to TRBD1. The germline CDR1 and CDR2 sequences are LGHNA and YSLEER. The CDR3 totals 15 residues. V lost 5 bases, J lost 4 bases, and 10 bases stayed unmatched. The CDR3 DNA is TGCGCCAGCAGCACACGCGTGACAGGGTCAGAGACCCAGTACTTC. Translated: CASSTRVTGSETQYF.

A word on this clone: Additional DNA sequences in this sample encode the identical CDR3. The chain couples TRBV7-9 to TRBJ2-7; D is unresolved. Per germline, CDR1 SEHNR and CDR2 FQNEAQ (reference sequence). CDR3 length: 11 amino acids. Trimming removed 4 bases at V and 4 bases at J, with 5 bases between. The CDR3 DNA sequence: TGTGCCAGCAGCTCCACATACGAGCAGTACTTC. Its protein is CASSSTYEQYF.

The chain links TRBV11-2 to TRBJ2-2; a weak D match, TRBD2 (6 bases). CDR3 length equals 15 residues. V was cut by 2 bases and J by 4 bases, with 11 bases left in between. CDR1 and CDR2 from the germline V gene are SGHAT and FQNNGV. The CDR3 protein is CASSLLAALTGELFF. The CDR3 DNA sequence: TGTGCCAGCAGCTTATTAGCGGCCCTCACCGGGGAGCTGTTTTTT.

CDR3 in DNA: TGTGCCAGCAGTTACTCTCACATGAACACTGAAGCTTTCTTT. This codes for CASSYSHMNTEAFF. This chain links TRBV6-6 with TRBJ1-1, with D unresolved. Per the germline V gene, CDR1 is MNHNY and CDR2 is SVGAGI (reference sequence). CDR3 size: 14 residues. The V gene lost 0 bases and the J gene lost 0 bases, with 5 bases spanning the gap.

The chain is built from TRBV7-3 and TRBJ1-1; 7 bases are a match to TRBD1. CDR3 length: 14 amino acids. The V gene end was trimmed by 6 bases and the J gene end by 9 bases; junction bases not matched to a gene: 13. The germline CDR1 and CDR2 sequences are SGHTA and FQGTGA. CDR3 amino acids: CASSEDRRLNKAFF. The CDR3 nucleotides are TGTGCCAGCAGTGAGGACAGGCGGCTCAATAAAGCTTTCTTT.

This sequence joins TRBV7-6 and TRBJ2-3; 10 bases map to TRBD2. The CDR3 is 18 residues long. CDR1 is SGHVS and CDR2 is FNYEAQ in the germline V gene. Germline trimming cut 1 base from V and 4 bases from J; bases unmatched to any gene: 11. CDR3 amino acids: CASSLEPSGSGRADTQYF. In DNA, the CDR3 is TGTGCCAGCAGCTTAGAACCTAGCGGGAGCGGTCGGGCAGATACGCAGTATTTT.

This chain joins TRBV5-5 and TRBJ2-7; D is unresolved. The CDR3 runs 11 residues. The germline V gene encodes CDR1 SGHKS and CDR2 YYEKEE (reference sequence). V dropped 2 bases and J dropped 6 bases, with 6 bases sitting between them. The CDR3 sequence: CASSFSSEQYF. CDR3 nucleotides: TGTGCCAGCAGCTTCAGTTCCGAGCAGTACTTC.

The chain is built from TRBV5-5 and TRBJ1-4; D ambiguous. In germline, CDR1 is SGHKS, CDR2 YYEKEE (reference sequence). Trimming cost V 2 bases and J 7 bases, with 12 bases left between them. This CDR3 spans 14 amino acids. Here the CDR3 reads CASSFPGGSEKLFF. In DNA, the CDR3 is TGTGCCAGCAGCTTTCCAGGTGGGAGTGAAAAACTGTTTTTT.